Each of the 26 T cell receptor beta chains below was sequenced from the same sample in a study of blood T cells in healthy people across ages. The authors ran a second PCR of about 7 to 12 cycles using a sample-barcoded 5' primer and a J-beta primer mix. TCRdb processed the 5' RACE reads anew with MiXCR; each CDR3 protein has one entry. The data contain under 2,000,000 distinct CDR3 sequences, 49% of them seen just once; the ten biggest clones take up less than 2.5%. Source material: blood. These receptors originate from a woman aged 40 to 49 in good health.

This sequence joins TRBV20-1 and TRBJ2-5; D is unclear. Trimming removed 5 bases from V and 5 bases from J, with 21 bases in between. The CDR3 sequence is 15 residues long. Germline loops: CDR1 DFQATT, CDR2 SNEGSKA (reference sequence). For the CDR3, the DNA is TGCAGTGCTCGACCCCCGGCAGCGACAAGGGAGACCCAGTACTTC. Encoded protein: CSARPPAATRETQYF.

This chain joins TRBV28 and TRBJ1-6, with 8 bases lining up with TRBD1. The CDR3 extends over 16 amino acids. With V trimmed by 3 bases and J by 14 bases, 15 bases remained unmatched. The germline CDR1 and CDR2 sequences are MDHEN and SYDVKM. In DNA form, the CDR3 reads TGTGCCAGCAGTTTCCCTGTCGGACAGGGTCAGACAGCCCTCCACTTT. Translating it yields CASSFPVGQGQTALHF.

V usage is TRBV29-1 and J usage is TRBJ2-3; no clear D gene. V was cut by 4 bases and J by 3 bases, with 8 bases left in between. Germline CDR1 reads SQVTM; CDR2 reads ANQGSEA. The CDR3 has 12 residues. Here the CDR3 DNA reads TGCAGCGTTGTGGATTTTACAGATACGCAGTATTTT. Amino acid sequence: CSVVDFTDTQYF.

In the case of this clonotype: A much more abundant neighbour one base away suggests this may be a read error. The J gene is TRBJ2-3, the V gene TRBV20-1; weak D call: TRBD2 (5 bases). CDR1 is DFQATT, CDR2 SNEGSKA, per germline (reference sequence). Trimming left V 6 bases short and J 10 bases short, with 14 bases between. CDR3 length: 11 amino acids. This CDR3 reads CSANHRDAQYF. CDR3 bases: TGCAGTGCAAACCACCGGGATGCGCAGTATTTT.

The rearrangement joins TRBV27 to TRBJ2-7; D possibly corresponds to TRBD1 (5 bases). The end of the DNA fits TRBJ2-5 better, so the J call may be wrong. The CDR3 sequence is 16 residues long. Germline values: CDR1 MNHEY, CDR2 SMNVEV (reference sequence). CDR3 sequence: CASSLSSRVKGETQYF. DNA for the CDR3: TGTGCCAGCAGTTTATCTTCCCGCGTCAAGGGGGAGACCCAGTACTTC.

CDR3 residues: CAISDIGQAISGANVLTF. Written as DNA, the CDR3 is TGTGCCATCAGTGATATAGGACAGGCGATCTCTGGGGCCAACGTCCTGACTTTC. This chain connects TRBV10-3 to TRBJ2-6, with TRBD1 matching over 7 bases. The CDR3 extends over 18 amino acids. In germline, CDR1 is ENHRY, CDR2 SYGVKD. The junction had 8 bases not matched to a gene; V was cut back by 3 bases and J by 0 bases.

This clonotype was seen a few times. The CDR3 is CASSYSASGGGWETQYF. CDR3 coding DNA: TGTGCCAGCAGTTACTCAGCTAGCGGGGGCGGATGGGAGACCCAGTACTTC. The chain recombines TRBV6-6 with TRBJ2-5, with 10 bases identical to TRBD2. The CDR3 covers 17 residues. V gave up 0 bases and J gave up 5 bases; unmatched junction bases: 9. Germline CDR1 and CDR2: MNHNY and SVGAGI (reference sequence).

This clonotype was counted a few times. V gene TRBV5-1 combines with J gene TRBJ2-7, with D perhaps TRBD1 (7 bases). Trimming removed 5 bases at V and 2 bases at J, with 26 bases between. The CDR3 extends over 18 amino acids. Per the germline V gene, CDR1 is SGHRS and CDR2 is YFSETQ. The CDR3, as DNA: TGCGCCAGCAGTCCTACCGACGAGACAGGGCGGGGAACCTACGAGCAGTACTTC. As protein: CASSPTDETGRGTYEQYF. The complete variable domain, with remaining parts taken from reference TRBV5-1 and TRBJ2-7, reads KAGVTQTPRYLIKTRGQQVTLSCSPISGHRSVSWYQQTPGQGLQFLFEYFSETQRNKGNFPGRFSGRQFSNSRSEMNVSTLELGDSALYLCASSPTDETGRGTYEQYFGPGTRLTVT.

This clonotype was counted between two and nine times. The V gene is TRBV6-2 or TRBV6-3, the J gene TRBJ2-7, with 13 bases identical to TRBD2. Germline V lookup: CDR1 MNHEY, CDR2 SVGEGT. The CDR3 extends over 16 amino acids. J lost 4 bases, V lost 4 bases, and 7 bases had no gene match. In DNA form, the CDR3 reads TGTGCCAGCAGTTCCGGACTAGCGGGGGAGCTATACGAGCAGTACTTC. The encoded protein is CASSSGLAGELYEQYF.

This clonotype was seen only a few times. The chain couples TRBV7-9 to TRBJ1-2; 11 bases fit TRBD1. Germline V gene sequence: CDR1 SEHNR, CDR2 FQNEAQ (reference sequence). CDR3 length equals 15 residues. With V trimmed by 5 bases and J by 4 bases, 6 bases remained unmatched. CDR3 amino acids: CASSRGTGGTYGYTF. DNA of the CDR3: TGTGCCAGCAGCCGGGGGACAGGGGGGACCTATGGCTACACCTTC. Together with reference TRBV7-9 and TRBJ1-2, the CDR3 gives the full variable domain: DTGVSQNPRHKITKRGQNVTFRCDPISEHNRLYWYRQTLGQGPEFLTYFQNEAQLEKSRLLSDRFSAERPKGSFSTLEIQRTEQGDSAMYLCASSRGTGGTYGYTFGSGTRLTVV.

V is TRBV6-1 and J is TRBJ1-2; TRBD1 is a possible D gene (5 bases). V dropped 0 bases and J dropped 5 bases, with 7 bases sitting between them. The CDR3 runs 13 residues. Germline V gene sequence: CDR1 MNHNS, CDR2 SASEGT. The CDR3 is CASSEAWGYGYTF. CDR3 in DNA: TGTGCCAGCAGTGAAGCCTGGGGGTATGGCTACACCTTC.

This rearrangement joins TRBV20-1 to TRBJ2-5; 9 bases map to TRBD2. The ends lost 1 base at V and 11 bases at J; junction bases unmatched: 14. Germline V gene sequence: CDR1 DFQATT, CDR2 SNEGSKA (reference sequence). This CDR3 has 15 amino acids. In nucleotides, the CDR3 is TGCAGTGCTAGAGTCTCTAGCGGGGCTTACAATGAGCAGTACTTC. This sequence encodes CSARVSSGAYNEQYF.

This chain connects TRBV6-2 or TRBV6-3 to TRBJ2-5; 10 bases agree with TRBD1. The J call is in doubt because the DNA end fits TRBJ2-7 better. Per germline, CDR1 MNHEY and CDR2 SVGEGT. The CDR3 spans 15 residues. The CDR3 DNA reads TGTGCCAGCAGTCCTTCGGGGACAGGGGACTCCGAGCAGTACTTC. Translating gives CASSPSGTGDSEQYF.

This chain uses TRBV6-1 with TRBJ1-1; D is unresolved. Germline loops: CDR1 MNHNS, CDR2 SASEGT. This CDR3 contains 12 residues. Trimming shortened V by 3 bases and J by 5 bases, and 7 bases separated the two germline ends. The CDR3 loop reads CASSEWGTEAFF. CDR3 DNA: TGTGCCAGCAGTGAGTGGGGTACTGAAGCTTTCTTT.

This chain joins TRBV3-1 and TRBJ2-7; tentative D call: TRBD1 (6 bases). The ends were cut back, 5 bases at V and 3 bases at J, with 14 bases in the middle. Germline CDR1 LGHDT, CDR2 YNNKEL (reference sequence). This CDR3 contains 14 residues. The CDR3 loop reads CASSTTDRNYEQYF. In DNA, the CDR3 is TGTGCCAGCAGCACAACGGACAGAAACTACGAGCAGTACTTC.

A few counts support this clonotype. J is TRBJ2-5 and V is TRBV4-2; 7 nucleotides agree with TRBD2. The V segment lost 3 bases and the J segment 3 bases; nucleotides outside the gene matches: 7. This CDR3 has 15 residues. Germline-derived CDR1 and CDR2 are LGHNA and YNFKEQ. CDR3 in amino acids: CASSQETSWEETQYF. CDR3 coding DNA: TGTGCCAGCAGCCAGGAGACTAGCTGGGAAGAGACCCAGTACTTC.

The rearrangement links TRBV25-1 to TRBJ2-3; 7 positions agree with TRBD2. Germline trimming cut 6 bases from V and 5 bases from J; bases unmatched to any gene: 5. Germline V gives CDR1 MGHDK, CDR2 SYGVNS. The length of the CDR3 is 13 residues. The CDR3 nucleotides are TGTGCCAGCAGACGAACGGGGGGAGATACGCAGTATTTT. This translates into CASRRTGGDTQYF.

This chain links TRBV28 with TRBJ2-7, with a tentative D call TRBD1 (6 bases). CDR3 length equals 15 residues. Germline V CDR1 and CDR2: MDHEN, SYDVKM. V was clipped by 7 bases and J by 2 bases, with 18 bases between them. CDR3: CASKPTGTHTYEQYF. CDR3 bases: TGTGCCAGCAAGCCCACCGGGACACATACCTACGAGCAGTACTTC.

In its sample, this clonotype was seen a few times. V and J are TRBV28 and TRBJ2-3, with 7 bases matching TRBD1. V shed 5 bases and J 2 bases; nucleotides not matched to a gene: 13. The CDR3 length is 17 residues. Germline loops: CDR1 MDHEN, CDR2 SYDVKM. This chain's CDR3 is CASSLPGTARSTDTQYF. The CDR3 DNA is TGTGCCAGCAGTCTTCCTGGGACAGCCCGATCCACAGATACGCAGTATTTT. Complete variable domain (other parts from reference TRBV28 and TRBJ2-3): DVKVTQSSRYLVKRTGEKVFLECVQDMDHENMFWYRQDPGLGLRLIYFSYDVKMKEKGDIPEGYSVSREKKERFSLILESASTNQTSMYLCASSLPGTARSTDTQYFGPGTRLTVL.

This clonotype has only a few counts. The chain links TRBV14 to TRBJ2-1, with D possibly being TRBD2 (6 bases). V was cut by 1 base and J by 6 bases, with 19 bases left in between. The length of the CDR3 is 17 residues. Germline values: CDR1 SGHDN, CDR2 FVKESK. CDR3 region: CASSQGGGERWGNEQFF. The CDR3 DNA reads TGTGCCAGCAGCCAAGGAGGCGGGGAACGATGGGGCAATGAGCAGTTCTTC.

This chain uses TRBV20-1 with TRBJ1-2; the match to TRBD1 covers 7 bases. The CDR3 has 13 residues. CDR1 and CDR2 (germline): DFQATT, SNEGSKA (reference sequence). J was trimmed by 2 bases and V by 6 bases; bases with no gene match: 6. The CDR3 region has the DNA TGCAGTGCCAAGACAGGGCAGAACTATGGCTACACCTTC. As protein: CSAKTGQNYGYTF.

J is TRBJ1-6 and V is TRBV10-3, with 10 nucleotides matching TRBD1. This CDR3 has 14 residues. The junction had 5 bases not matched to a gene; V was cut back by 5 bases and J by 10 bases. Germline V gene sequence: CDR1 ENHRY, CDR2 SYGVKD. CDR3 sequence reads: CAISSGQGMSPLHF. CDR3 DNA sequence: TGTGCCATCAGTTCGGGACAGGGGATGTCACCCCTCCACTTT.

The chain's CDR3 is CASSTRDGNNSPLHF. The CDR3 bases are TGTGCCAGCAGCACGAGGGACGGAAACAATTCACCCCTCCACTTT. The J gene is TRBJ1-6, the V gene TRBV7-2, with a weak D call TRBD1 (5 bases). The CDR3 sequence is 15 residues long. Between the trimmed V and J ends, which lost 5 bases and 7 bases, there was a span of 15 bases. Per the germline V gene, CDR1 is SGHTA and CDR2 is FQGNSA. Variable domain in full (rest from reference TRBV7-2 and TRBJ1-6): GAGVSQSPSNKVTEKGKDVELRCDPISGHTALYWYRQSLGQGLEFLIYFQGNSAPDKSGLPSDRFSAERTGGSVSTLTIQRTQQEDSAVYLCASSTRDGNNSPLHFGNGTRLTVT.

Remarks on this clonotype: One junction end does not reproduce the germline sequence, and a read error may be involved. The V gene is TRBV12-5, the J gene TRBJ2-1, with D perhaps TRBD1 or TRBD2 (6 bases each). Germline values: CDR1 LGHNT, CDR2 FRNRAP. The CDR3 sequence is 16 residues long. The CDR3 DNA is TGTGCTGGTGGTTCCTCCACGGGGGCCTCCTACAATGAGCAGTTCTTC. As protein: CAGGSSTGASYNEQFF.

The rearrangement joins TRBV7-2 to TRBJ1-5, with D perhaps TRBD1 (5 bases). The germline V and J ends were trimmed by 4 bases and 2 bases, with 15 bases remaining between them. This CDR3 comprises 16 residues. Germline V gives CDR1 SGHTA, CDR2 FQGNSA. The CDR3 loop reads CASSSSSGLRNQPQHF. The CDR3 coding sequence is TGTGCCAGCAGCTCCTCTTCAGGGTTGCGCAATCAGCCCCAGCATTTT.

The V call is TRBV9, the J call TRBJ1-2; tentative D call: TRBD1 (5 bases). The CDR3 covers 14 residues. Germline V gene lookup returns CDR1 SGDLS and CDR2 YYNGEE. Trimming stripped 0 bases from V and 7 bases from J, with 13 bases between. The CDR3 spells CASSVGGGQGGYTF. DNA for the CDR3: TGTGCCAGCAGCGTAGGCGGGGGTCAGGGTGGCTACACCTTC.